The clone carrying this T cell receptor (beta chain) showed up many times. Its specificity is unknown. The CDR3 runs 14 residues. V lost 4 bases, J lost 7 bases, and 17 bases lay in between. CDR1 is SQVTM, CDR2 ANQGSEA, per germline. TCRdb called the 5' RACE reads again in MiXCR, with one record for every CDR3 protein. The table has nearly 25,000 distinct CDR3 sequences, under 10% seen once; the top ten hold roughly 8%. Time point noted: sample taken at primary tumor resection. 72 TRACERx patients with early, untreated non-small cell lung cancer donated samples. The input material, whole RNA from tumor, nontumor lung or frozen PBMC, was sequenced unsorted. These data come from a study of spatial heterogeneity in lung cancer. Overall study findings and caveats: Tumoral mutation counts were tracked by counts of expanded intratumoral alpha and beta TCRs. Among tumor T cells, estimated coverage was about 7% for alpha chains and 13% to 15% for beta chains.

This specimen consisted of lung tumor tissue, obtained at surgery. The source is a male donor with early-stage non-small cell lung cancer. The gene calls are TRBV29-1 and TRBJ2-1; D is unclear. The CDR3 protein is CSVGVVAGRNEQFF. The CDR3 DNA follows: TGCAGCGTTGGGGTCGTGGCAGGACGGAATGAGCAGTTCTTC.